Sequencing of this T cell receptor (beta chain) was carried out in a study of T-cell memory formation after mild COVID-19. Findings and limits, study-wide: Contracting CD4+ clones lay largely in CM and EM, with CD8+ ones residing in EMRA.

One entry per CDR3 protein, called by TCRdb with MiXCR from the 5' RACE reads. Here the sample spans hundreds of thousands of distinct CDR3 sequences, about 17% being singletons. V was clipped by 4 bases and J by 0 bases; unmatched bases: 8. The CDR3 runs 18 residues. In germline, CDR1 is SGHDN, CDR2 FVKESK. This clonotype was picked up many times. Its antigen remains unidentified. The TCR was taken from a young man who had mild COVID-19 (a few samples of this study predate the infection). Cell type and time point are not known. The J gene is TRBJ2-6, the V gene TRBV14; 8 bases line up with TRBD1. Sequencing was done on a sample of PBMCs or a T cell subset sorted from them (not recorded which). The CDR3, as DNA: TGTGCCAGCAGCCCCTGGACAGGGAAGTCCTCTGGGGCCAACGTCCTGACTTTC. It is translated as CASSPWTGKSSGANVLTF.